Described below is a single T cell receptor (beta chain) sequence and its context. Its antigen is not known. Sequencing used immunoSEQ multiplex PCR; TCRdb keeps in-frame clones, though not all of them. The sample lists 220,000 or so clones; approximately 80% were seen once. This entry comes from a study of cytomegalovirus exposure and HLA in healthy donors. The donors were in the roughly 110-subject validation cohort; that cohort was separate from the approximately 670-subject first cohort. Notes on the study in general: According to a later analysis, TCR clusters from the first cohort tended to co-occur in the roughly 120 validation repertoires. TCR beta chains numbering approximately 150 were designated cytomegalovirus-associated.

The CDR3 sequence is 10 residues long. Germline lookup yields CDR1 MNHNS and CDR2 SASEGT. The V and J ends lost 7 bases and 13 bases respectively, with 13 bases between them. The chain carries TRBV6-1 and TRBJ1-1; D perhaps matches TRBD1 (5 bases). The receptor was derived from a woman aged 25-40 years in good health and CMV-seropositive. The sequenced material came from PBMCs. This CDR3 reads CASTEGWGFF. The CDR3 DNA follows: TGTGCCAGCACCGAGGGGTGGGGTTTCTTT.